These T cell receptor beta chains were read from a single sample in a study of T cell responses to AZD1222 COVID-19 vaccine. Clones were read by immunoSEQ multiplex PCR, and TCRdb kept only the in-frame ones, dropping some. The table lists about 120,000 clones, 80% to 95% of them singletons. The material was peripheral blood, obtained 28 days after the second dose of the MenACWY control vaccine. Receptors were obtained from an adult who received the MenACWY meningococcal vaccine as a control. CDR3s include the opening cysteine and the closing phenylalanine or tryptophan. D genes are given only for firm matches. Size is omitted from some rows. Given values are once, few, many or a class for expanded clones.

TRBV28	TRBJ2-1	NA	NA	CASKSPRHSYNEQFF	TGTGCCAGCAAGTCTCCTAGGCACTCCTACAATGAGCAGTTCTTC
TRBV5-4	TRBJ1-2	TRBD1	once	CASSSTGIEMGYTF	TGTGCCAGCAGCTCGACAGGGATTGAGATGGGCTACACCTTC
TRBV27	TRBJ2-3	TRBD1	once	CASSLSAPGQGSTDTQYF	TGTGCCAGCAGTTTATCAGCCCCGGGACAGGGTAGCACAGATACGCAGTATTTT
TRBV27	TRBJ2-2	NA	NA	CASRNRANTGELFF	TGTGCCAGCCGCAACAGGGCAAACACCGGGGAGCTGTTTTTT
TRBV24-1	TRBJ2-1	TRBD2	NA	CATSEALAGAKNNEQFF	TGTGCCACCAGTGAAGCCCTAGCGGGGGCCAAAAACAATGAGCAGTTCTTC
TRBV28	TRBJ2-7	TRBD1	NA	CASSLAARTGEGYEQYF	TGTGCCAGCAGTTTGGCCGCAAGAACAGGGGAAGGTTACGAGCAGTACTTC
TRBV5-6	TRBJ1-2	NA	NA	CASRKTDFGGYTF	TGTGCCAGCAGGAAGACAGATTTTGGCGGCTACACCTTC
TRBV9	TRBJ2-1	TRBD1	NA	CASSGDRGRNEQFF	TGTGCCAGCAGCGGGGACAGGGGGCGCAATGAGCAGTTCTTC
TRBV6-5	TRBJ2-1	NA	NA	CASSASGPNNEQFF	TGTGCCAGCAGCGCAAGCGGACCAAACAATGAGCAGTTCTTC
TRBV29-1	TRBJ2-7	NA	NA	CSVVDNSYEQYF	TGCAGCGTCGTGGACAACTCCTACGAGCAGTACTTC
TRBV4-2	TRBJ2-5	TRBD2	NA	CASSRKYSWRLAGTSQETQYF	TGTGCCAGCAGCCGAAAATATTCTTGGAGGCTAGCGGGCACCTCCCAAGAGACCCAGTACTTC
TRBV18	TRBJ2-7	TRBD2	NA	CASSPPSRLAGHFEQYF	TGTGCCAGCTCACCACCGAGTAGACTAGCGGGACATTTCGAGCAGTACTTC
TRBV5-1	TRBJ1-2	NA	NA	CASSLEDRHYGYTF	TGCGCCAGCAGCTTAGAGGACAGACACTATGGCTACACCTTC
TRBV7-2	TRBJ1-2	TRBD1	NA	CASSSAAKTGAYGYTF	TGTGCCAGCAGCTCTGCGGCCAAAACAGGGGCCTATGGCTACACCTTC
TRBV3-1/TRBV3-2	TRBJ1-3	TRBD1	once	CASSQELQGAGNTIYF	TGTGCCAGCAGCCAGGAACTACAGGGGGCTGGAAACACCATATATTTT
TRBV7-2	TRBJ2-5	NA	NA	CASSPYGQGGWYQETQYF	TGTGCCAGCAGCCCCTACGGGCAGGGTGGGTGGTACCAAGAGACCCAGTACTTC
TRBV4-3	TRBJ2-1	NA	NA	CASSQDHRRPYNEQFF	TGCGCCAGCAGCCAAGATCACAGGCGACCCTACAATGAGCAGTTCTTC
TRBV5-1	TRBJ2-7	NA	NA	CASSLGGVSYEQYF	TGCGCCAGCAGCTTGGGAGGGGTCTCCTACGAGCAGTACTTC
TRBV28	TRBJ2-2	TRBD2	NA	CASSSGGRDTGELFF	TGTGCCAGCAGTTCGGGCGGGAGGGACACCGGGGAGCTGTTTTTT
TRBV5-1	TRBJ1-2	NA	NA	CASSASDYGYTF	TGCGCCAGCAGCGCCTCAGATTATGGCTACACCTTC
TRBV28	TRBJ1-5	NA	NA	CASSYVPGYNQPQHF	TGTGCCAGCAGTTACGTACCAGGGTATAATCAGCCCCAGCATTTT
TRBV2	TRBJ2-1	TRBD2	once	CASSAGLAGVNEQFF	TGTGCCAGCAGTGCGGGACTAGCGGGAGTAAATGAGCAGTTCTTC
TRBV3-1/TRBV3-2	TRBJ1-4	TRBD1	NA	CASSRQGRYEKLFF	TGTGCCAGCAGCAGACAGGGACGTTATGAAAAACTGTTTTTT
TRBV18	TRBJ2-5	NA	NA	CASSGSQETQYF	TGTGCCAGCTCGGGGAGCCAAGAGACCCAGTACTTC
TRBV29-1	TRBJ1-1	NA	NA	CSVETYSREAFF	TGCAGCGTTGAAACGTACAGCCGTGAAGCTTTCTTT
TRBV18	TRBJ1-1	NA	NA	CASSPMDSTNTEAFF	TGTGCCAGCTCACCCATGGACAGCACGAACACTGAAGCTTTCTTT
TRBV28	TRBJ1-1	TRBD1	NA	CASSTDRGRTEAFF	TGTGCCAGCAGTACAGACAGGGGTCGGACTGAAGCTTTCTTT
TRBV25-1	TRBJ1-3	NA	NA	CASSEYRGSGNTIYF	TGTGCCAGCAGTGAATATCGGGGCTCTGGAAACACCATATATTTT
TRBV25-1	TRBJ1-1	NA	NA	CASSRGENPVGAFF	TGTGCCAGCAGTCGAGGAGAAAATCCGGTGGGAGCTTTCTTT
TRBV2	TRBJ2-3	NA	NA	CASKQDTQYF	TGTGCCAGCAAACAGGATACGCAGTATTTT
TRBV9	TRBJ1-2	TRBD1	once	CASSPGQAGYTF	TGTGCCAGCAGCCCAGGACAGGCTGGCTACACCTTC
TRBV5-1	TRBJ1-2	TRBD1	NA	CASSLRSQTGGDYGYTF	TGCGCCAGCAGCCTACGCTCTCAGACAGGGGGGGACTATGGCTACACCTTC
TRBV6-6	TRBJ2-5	TRBD2	few	CASSPRLAGGLLFRETQYF	TGTGCCAGCAGTCCTCGACTAGCGGGAGGGCTCTTGTTCCGGGAGACCCAGTACTTC
TRBV3-1/TRBV3-2	TRBJ1-1	NA	NA	CASRGAGEAFF	TGTGCCAGCCGGGGGGCAGGTGAAGCTTTCTTT
TRBV5-4	TRBJ2-7	TRBD1	NA	CASSFTGAANYEQYF	TGTGCCAGCAGCTTCACAGGGGCCGCCAACTACGAGCAGTACTTC
TRBV29-1	TRBJ1-2	NA	NA	CSVHDSYGYTF	TGCAGCGTCCATGACAGCTATGGCTACACCTTC
TRBV18	TRBJ1-5	TRBD1	NA	CASAQGEGSNQPQHF	TGTGCCAGCGCACAGGGGGAAGGGAGCAATCAGCCCCAGCATTTT
TRBV19	TRBJ1-3	NA	NA	CASSIHSYGNTIYF	TGTGCCAGTAGTATTCACTCCTATGGAAACACCATATATTTT
TRBV15	TRBJ2-2	TRBD1	once	CATSTGQGAPGELFF	TGTGCCACCAGCACGGGACAGGGGGCCCCCGGGGAGCTGTTTTTT
TRBV3-1/TRBV3-2	TRBJ1-2	NA	once	CASSQNYGYTF	TGTGCCAGCAGCCAAAACTATGGCTACACCTTC
TRBV28	TRBJ2-7	NA	NA	CASSLGYEQYF	TGTGCCAGCAGTTTAGGGTACGAGCAGTACTTC
TRBV2	TRBJ1-3	TRBD1	NA	CASRGQGRDTIYF	TGTGCCAGCAGGGGACAGGGTCGGGACACCATATATTTT
TRBV5-1	TRBJ1-1	TRBD1	few	CASSWGTGLGTEAFF	TGCGCCAGCAGCTGGGGGACAGGGTTGGGCACTGAAGCTTTCTTT
TRBV12-3/TRBV12-4	TRBJ2-5	NA	NA	CASREKETQYF	TGTGCCAGCAGAGAAAAAGAGACCCAGTACTTC
TRBV25-1	TRBJ1-5	NA	NA	CASSESRQGSSNQPQHF	TGTGCCAGCAGTGAATCCCGGCAGGGATCTAGCAATCAGCCCCAGCATTTT
TRBV21-1	TRBJ1-2	NA	NA	CASSSRQGANYGYTF	TGTGCCAGCAGCAGTCGACAGGGGGCCAACTATGGCTACACCTTC
TRBV30	TRBJ1-1	NA	NA	CAWTPQGEEAFF	TGTGCCTGGACCCCGCAAGGGGAAGAAGCTTTCTTT
TRBV11-3	TRBJ2-2	TRBD2	once	CASSLEGLAGNTGELFF	TGTGCCAGCAGCTTAGAGGGACTAGCGGGCAACACCGGGGAGCTGTTTTTT
TRBV3-1/TRBV3-2	TRBJ2-7	NA	NA	CASSQDRVGTLSYEQYF	TGTGCCAGCAGCCAAGATCGGGTTGGGACCCTATCCTACGAGCAGTACTTC
TRBV9	TRBJ2-7	TRBD2	once	CASSPTASGGRYEQYF	TGTGCCAGCAGCCCAACAGCGTCGGGAGGGCGCTACGAGCAGTACTTC
TRBV29-1	TRBJ2-7	TRBD2	NA	CSVDWREGNEQYF	TGCAGCGTTGATTGGCGGGAGGGGAACGAGCAGTACTTC